The 9 T cell receptor beta chains below were found in one sample sequenced in a study of T cell changes during pregnancy in multiple sclerosis. Profiled with immunoSEQ multiplex PCR; TCRdb holds only in-frame clones, not every one. This sample has tens of thousands of clones, with 85% to 95% found just once. This sample comprised CD8+ T cells from peripheral blood mononuclear cells, obtained in the third trimester of pregnancy. The receptors derive from a female donor in good health, enrolled as a control in a pregnancy study.

The chain employs TRBV27 and TRBJ2-7; TRBD2 matches 7 bases. The CDR3 sequence is 13 residues long. Germline V gives CDR1 MNHEY, CDR2 SMNVEV (reference sequence). With V trimmed by 5 bases and J by 7 bases, 8 bases remained unmatched. This chain's CDR3 is CASSPSGRVEQYF. The DNA of the CDR3 is TGTGCCAGCAGTCCTTCGGGGAGGGTGGAGCAGTACTTC.

V is TRBV25-1 and J is TRBJ1-2; D may be TRBD1 (5 bases). Trimming removed 5 bases at V and 0 bases at J, with 13 bases between. Germline-derived CDR1 and CDR2 are MGHDK and SYGVNS. The CDR3 is made up of 15 amino acids. In DNA, the CDR3 is TGTGCCAGCAGTTACTGGCAGGGATCTAACTATGGCTACACCTTC. As protein: CASSYWQGSNYGYTF.

The DNA of the CDR3 is TGTGCCTGGAAGCCTCAGGGGGAGTTCTATGGCTACACCTTC. The encoded protein is CAWKPQGEFYGYTF. V gene TRBV30 combines with J gene TRBJ1-2; 7 bases map to TRBD1. Germline CDR1 GTSNPN, CDR2 SVGIG (reference sequence). The V segment lost 4 bases and the J segment 4 bases; nucleotides outside the gene matches: 9. This CDR3 has 14 amino acids. Full variable domain (missing parts from reference TRBV30 and TRBJ1-2): SQTIHQWPATLVQPVGSPLSLECTVEGTSNPNLYWYRQAAGRGLQLLFYSVGIGQISSEVPQNLSASRPQDRQFILSSKKLLLSDSGFYLCAWKPQGEFYGYTFGSGTRLTVV.

The chain couples TRBV19 to TRBJ2-5; 12 bases are shared with TRBD2. CDR1 LNHDA and CDR2 SQIVND come from the germline V gene (reference sequence). With 6 bases clipped from V and 4 bases from J, the junction kept 12 bases outside the gene matches. This CDR3 spans 17 amino acids. The CDR3 DNA is TGTGCCAGTAGCTCTAGACTAGCGGGGGTATCTCCAGAGACCCAGTACTTC. This codes for CASSSRLAGVSPETQYF.

This chain joins TRBV7-2 and TRBJ1-1; tentative D call: TRBD1 (6 bases). The germline V and J ends were trimmed by 2 bases and 6 bases, with 10 bases remaining between them. Germline CDR1 is SGHTA and CDR2 is FQGNSA. This CDR3 is built from 13 residues. The CDR3 sequence is CASSLHTGSEAFF. Written as DNA, the CDR3 is TGTGCCAGCAGCTTACATACAGGGTCTGAAGCTTTCTTT.

The J gene is TRBJ2-7, the V gene TRBV7-9; maybe TRBD1 (6 bases). Trimming pared 4 bases from V and 2 bases from J, leaving 12 bases between. The CDR3 has 14 amino acids. Germline V gives CDR1 SEHNR, CDR2 FQNEAQ (reference sequence). The CDR3 is CASSYSGAPYEQYF. As DNA, the CDR3 is TGTGCCAGCAGCTATTCAGGGGCCCCCTACGAGCAGTACTTC.

The chain uses TRBV2 and TRBJ1-4; D gene ambiguous. CDR1 and CDR2 from the germline V gene are SNHLY and FYNNEI. The CDR3 length is 13 residues. V was trimmed by 8 bases and J by 5 bases, leaving 12 bases between them. Here the CDR3 reads CASRSKSNEKLFF. CDR3 in DNA: TGTGCCAGCCGGTCCAAGAGCAATGAAAAACTGTTTTTT.

The chain couples TRBV6-5 to TRBJ2-7; no definite D call. The CDR3 covers 13 residues. V was cut by 5 bases and J by 1 base, with 9 bases left in between. Germline V gene sequence: CDR1 MNHEY, CDR2 SVGAGI. CDR3: CASSVYGSYEQYF. In DNA, the CDR3 is TGTGCCAGCAGTGTTTACGGGTCCTACGAGCAGTACTTC.

The rearrangement joins TRBV5-1 to TRBJ1-1; 7 bases match TRBD1. The CDR3 spans 14 residues. V gave up 1 base and J gave up 5 bases; unmatched junction bases: 5. In germline, CDR1 is SGHRS, CDR2 YFSETQ. CDR3 region: CASSLTGALTEAFF. CDR3 nucleotides: TGCGCCAGCAGCTTGACAGGGGCATTAACTGAAGCTTTCTTT.